This TCR beta chain was identified in a study of identical twins. Study-level findings and limits: Out-of-frame TCR alpha sharing observed in monozygotic twins exceeded model estimates.

TCRdb fed the 5' RACE reads into MiXCR, producing one record per CDR3 protein. Among about 520,000 distinct CDR3 sequences listed, 22% were seen once. Unmatched junction bases numbered 5, after V lost 8 bases and J lost 8 bases. Germline CDR1 GTSNPN, CDR2 SVGIG (reference sequence). There are 11 residues in the CDR3. Comment on this clonotype: Its antigen is not known.

The data also belong to a second study, concerning T cells expressing NK-cell markers. That report notes: Sorted CD3+CD56-NKG2C+, CD3+CD56+NKG2C+ and CD3+CD56+NKG2C- T cells supplied the TCR beta repertoires.

The sequenced material came from CD4+ T cells sorted from blood. This chain joins TRBV30 and TRBJ1-1, with TRBD1 matching over 10 bases. This sequence was found in a woman aged 18 to 35 in good health. CDR3 DNA: TGTGCCGGCGACAGGGGGCTCGAAGCTTTCTTT. It yields the protein CAGDRGLEAFF.